A single sample gave rise to the 15 T cell receptor beta chains below, sequenced in a study of tumor-infiltrating lymphocytes in primary liver carcinoma. cDNA specific to TCR beta was made from roughly 500 ng of total RNA, with a constant-region primer employed for priming. Libraries for TCR beta were built through three nested multiplex PCR rounds, which together made up a slightly modified ARM-PCR procedure. The first two PCR rounds used TRBV1-TRBV30 forward primers with a C-beta reverse primer, about 10 cycles each. TCRdb called the multiplex PCR reads again in MiXCR, with one record for every CDR3 protein. The sample consists of some 87,000 distinct CDR3 sequences, just over 65% of them appearing once. It was from roughly 20-30 mg of unsorted bulk tissue that RNA and DNA were co-extracted. The sequenced sample consisted of tumor-adjacent normal liver tissue. The receptor set was obtained from a middle-aged man with primary liver carcinoma and hepatitis B virus infection.

This clonotype was counted once. Because the CDR3 is missing its conserved closing phenylalanine or tryptophan, this is likely a read error. The V call is TRBV12-3 or TRBV12-4, the J call TRBJ2-7; 11 bases are a match to TRBD2. The CDR3 consists of 16 residues. In DNA form, the CDR3 reads TGTGTCAGCAGTTTAGACCGACTAGCGGGAAGCTACGAGCAGTACTTA. Translation gives CVSSLDRLAGSYEQYL.

With respect to this clonotype: The CDR3 ends on some other residue instead of the conserved phenylalanine or tryptophan, so this is likely a read error. It is unclear where the CDR3 begins or ends on the DNA, so no DNA is shown, and the CDR3 is as TCRdb lists it. The genes are TRBV12-3 or TRBV12-4 and TRBJ1-2; the D call of TRBD1 is as the table states it, not checked on the DNA. The CDR3 sequence runs 15 residues, both termini included. CDR3 sequence: CASSPEKDRPSVCTL.

This CDR3 reads CASSSEEDGYNEQFF. Written as DNA, the CDR3 is TGTGCCAGCAGCTCCGAGGAGGACGGCTACAATGAGCAGTTCTTC. The chain carries TRBV7-9 and TRBJ2-1; perhaps TRBD2 as D (5 bases). Germline lookup yields CDR1 SEHNR and CDR2 FQNEAQ (reference sequence). This CDR3 spans 15 amino acids. Between the trimmed V and J ends, which lost 4 bases and 3 bases, there was a span of 13 bases.

A remark on this clonotype: A much larger clone sits a single nucleotide away, making a read error possible. The chain employs TRBV4-1 and TRBJ2-5, with 7 nucleotides matching TRBD2. The CDR3 is 16 amino acids. The junction had 8 bases not matched to a gene; V was cut back by 4 bases and J by 0 bases. Germline CDR1 is MGHRA and CDR2 is YSYEKL. This CDR3 is CASSLVLGGNQETQYF. As DNA, the CDR3 is TGCGCCAGCAGCCTAGTCCTGGGGGGGAACCAAGAGACCCAGTACTTC.

The chain links TRBV7-8 to TRBJ2-1; 10 bases agree with TRBD2. Germline V lookup: CDR1 SGHVS, CDR2 FQNEAQ. The junction had 12 bases not matched to a gene; V was cut back by 6 bases and J by 10 bases. The CDR3 contains 15 residues. The CDR3 spells CASRPLAGVANEQFF. DNA of the CDR3: TGTGCCAGCAGACCCCTAGCGGGAGTGGCTAACGAGCAGTTCTTC.

This clonotype was recorded many times. This chain uses TRBV10-3 with TRBJ2-1; 8 bases match TRBD2. The CDR3 sequence is 15 residues long. CDR1 is ENHRY and CDR2 is SYGVKD in the germline V gene. J lost 9 bases, V lost 6 bases, and 13 bases had no gene match. Here the CDR3 DNA reads TGTGCCATCAGCGGGGTCCCGGGACTAGTCGGTGAGCAGTTCTTC. Protein product: CAISGVPGLVGEQFF.

Notes on this clonotype: Because it lacks the conserved phenylalanine or tryptophan at the end, this CDR3 is likely a read error. The chain links TRBV29-1 to TRBJ2-3, with D unclear. This CDR3 region has 14 residues. Germline CDR1 is SQVTM and CDR2 is ANQGSEA. CDR3 coding DNA: TGCGACGCCTCCGAAATTGGGGACACAGATACGCAGTATTCT. This gives the protein CDASEIGDTDTQYS.

This clonotype was seen many times. The V gene is TRBV20-1, the J gene TRBJ2-1; TRBD2 matches 10 bases. The CDR3 has 14 amino acids. Germline lookup yields CDR1 DFQATT and CDR2 SNEGSKA (reference sequence). With V trimmed by 6 bases and J by 5 bases, 7 bases remained unmatched. The DNA for the CDR3 is TGCAGTGCCCTCAGCGGGAGGGCAAACAATGAGCAGTTCTTC. Translating gives CSALSGRANNEQFF.

In its sample, this clonotype was seen once. CDR3 residues: CASSLSINKLYF. The CDR3 DNA reads TGTGCCAGCAGTTTAAGTATCAACAAGCTGTACTTC. The chain recombines TRBV28 with TRBJ2-7; D is ambiguous. The CDR3 has 12 amino acids. The V gene's germline CDR1 is MDHEN and CDR2 SYDVKM. Trimming took off 2 bases at V and 12 bases at J, with 14 bases between the two ends.

Points on this clonotype: A read error may be the cause here, since a much bigger clone is one base away. The V and J genes are TRBV5-6 and TRBJ2-7; 11 bases line up with TRBD2. Trimming at V came to 0 bases and at J to 5 bases, leaving 7 bases not matched to a gene. CDR1 is SGHDT and CDR2 is YYEEEE in the germline V gene. This CDR3 comprises 16 residues. The CDR3 protein is CASSLGLAGFRDEQYF. In nucleotides, the CDR3 is TGTGCCAGCAGCTTGGGACTAGCGGGATTCCGGGACGAGCAGTACTTC.

In its sample, this clonotype was seen many times. The chain employs TRBV10-1 and TRBJ2-3; D is perhaps TRBD1 or TRBD2 (7 bases each). The CDR3 covers 15 residues. The germline V gene has CDR1 WNHNN and CDR2 SYGVQD (reference sequence). V was shortened by 6 bases and J by 2 bases, with 15 bases between the two germline ends. Here the CDR3 reads CASSPGGASTDTQYF. The CDR3 nucleotides read TGCGCCAGCAGCCCAGGGGGGGCCTCCACAGATACGCAGTATTTT.

Concerning this clonotype itself: At one of its ends the junction is not consistent with the germline gene, which may arise from a read error. This chain links TRBV11-2 with TRBJ2-3; D gene unclear. The CDR3 extends over 14 amino acids. Germline V gene lookup returns CDR1 SGHAT and CDR2 FQNNGV. The CDR3 bases are TGTGTCAGCAGCTTCGTAGGTAACACATATACACAGTATTTT. Translating gives CVSSFVGNTYTQYF. Combining the CDR3 with reference TRBV11-2 and TRBJ2-3 gives the whole variable domain EAGVAQSPRYKIIEKRQSVAFWCNPISGHATLYWYQQILGQGPKLLIQFQNNGVVDDSQLPKDRFSAERLKGVDSTLKIQPAKLEDSAVYLCVSSFVGNTYTQYFGPGTRLTVL.

About this clonotype itself: The junction and the germline gene differ at one end; a read error may be behind it. The chain combines TRBV11-2 with TRBJ2-3; possibly TRBD2 for D (5 bases). This CDR3 has 16 amino acids. Germline V CDR1 and CDR2: SGHAT, FQNNGV. The DNA for the CDR3 is TGTGCCAGTAGCTTACAACTAGTCCTTAGCACAGATATGCAGTATTTT. It encodes CASSLQLVLSTDMQYF.

With respect to this clonotype: The junction departs from the called germline gene at one end, perhaps through a read error. The chain joins TRBV6-5 to TRBJ2-2; tentatively, D is TRBD1 or TRBD2 (5 bases each). Looked up from germline, CDR1 is MNHEY and CDR2 is SVGAGI. The CDR3 extends over 15 amino acids. CDR3 coding DNA: TGTGCCAGCACTTACTCGAACTCCGGGGCCGGGGAGCTGCTTTTT. Encoded protein: CASTYSNSGAGELLF.

Regarding this clonotype: A junction end diverges from the germline sequence, so it may reflect a read error. The rearrangement links TRBV11-2 to TRBJ2-7; 9 nucleotides align to TRBD2. Germline lookup yields CDR1 SGHAT and CDR2 FQNNGV. The CDR3 loop spans 15 amino acids. DNA of the CDR3: TGTGCCAGCAGCATAGTAGCGGGAGAAACCTACGAGCGGTACTTC. It specifies CASSIVAGETYERYF. The full variable domain, its missing parts supplied by reference TRBV11-2 and TRBJ2-7, is EAGVAQSPRYKIIEKRQSVAFWCNPISGHATLYWYQQILGQGPKLLIQFQNNGVVDDSQLPKDRFSAERLKGVDSTLKIQPAKLEDSAVYLCASSIVAGETYERYFGPGTRLTVT.